These 31 T cell receptor beta chains were all obtained from the same sample, sequenced in a study of long-term antiretroviral therapy in people with HIV. At the survey level, the v3.0 immunoSEQ assay was run. Generated by immunoSEQ multiplex PCR, the TCRdb table keeps only in-frame clones and is missing some. This table holds about 25,000 clones, about 86% found once. The sample here was unsorted PBMCs, taken 1.9 years after starting antiretroviral therapy. The receptors here all came from a woman in her twenties or thirties with HIV.

The rearrangement links TRBV29-1 to TRBJ1-2; D not resolved. The CDR3 has 12 amino acids. V was trimmed by 0 bases and J by 7 bases, leaving 9 bases between them. Germline V lookup: CDR1 SQVTM, CDR2 ANQGSEA. As DNA, the CDR3 is TGCAGCGTTGAAGATCGGGTTTTTGGCTACACCTTC. Its translation: CSVEDRVFGYTF.

This clone was counted a few times. The rearrangement links TRBV11-2 to TRBJ2-2; no clear D gene. Trimming took off 7 bases at V and 1 base at J, with 13 bases between the two ends. Germline V gene sequence: CDR1 SGHAT, CDR2 FQNNGV. The CDR3 has 15 amino acids. CDR3: CASTIEEMNTGELFF. The DNA of the CDR3 is TGTGCCAGCACCATAGAAGAGATGAACACCGGGGAGCTGTTTTTT.

V and J are TRBV18 and TRBJ2-6; TRBD1 might be the D (5 bases). Germline-derived CDR1 and CDR2 are KGHSH and LQKENI. Trimming took 1 base from V and 0 from J, leaving 13 bases between them. The CDR3 totals 18 residues. For the CDR3, the DNA is TGTGCCAGCTCACCACAAGGGGCTCACGACTCTGGGGCCAACGTCCTGACTTTC. This codes for CASSPQGAHDSGANVLTF.

The rearrangement joins TRBV18 to TRBJ2-3; the D gene is possibly TRBD2 (5 bases). The CDR3 consists of 14 residues. The germline V gene has CDR1 KGHSH and CDR2 LQKENI. V dropped 6 bases and J dropped 1 base, with 11 bases sitting between them. The CDR3 nucleotides read TGTGCCAGCTCTGAAAGCGGAGGCACAGATACGCAGTATTTT. Its translation: CASSESGGTDTQYF. Full variable domain (rest looked up from reference TRBV18 and TRBJ2-3): NAGVMQNPRHLVRRRGQEARLRCSPMKGHSHVYWYRQLPEEGLKFMVYLQKENIIDESGMPKERFSAEFPKEGPSILRIQQVVRGDSAAYFCASSESGGTDTQYFGPGTRLTVL.

V gene TRBV9 combines with J gene TRBJ1-2; D may be TRBD1 (6 bases). CDR1 and CDR2 (germline): SGDLS, YYNGEE. The CDR3 is 16 residues long. Trimming cost V 2 bases and J 0 bases, with 14 bases left between them. CDR3 in DNA: TGTGCCAGCAGCGTGGACAGACCCCTAGCTAACTATGGCTACACCTTC. Its translation is CASSVDRPLANYGYTF.

The J gene is TRBJ2-3, the V gene TRBV7-6; 7 nucleotides line up with TRBD1. V lost 8 bases and J lost 3; bases outside the gene matches: 8. The length of the CDR3 is 14 residues. In germline, CDR1 is SGHVS, CDR2 FNYEAQ. The CDR3 DNA follows: TGTGCCAGCCGACAGGGAGAGGGGACAGATACGCAGTATTTT. It encodes CASRQGEGTDTQYF.

The rearrangement uses TRBV29-1 and TRBJ1-3; TRBD1 matches at 8 bases. The CDR3 loop spans 15 amino acids. Germline V gene sequence: CDR1 SQVTM, CDR2 ANQGSEA. V dropped 8 bases and J dropped 0; count of bases not matched to a gene: 9. CDR3 nucleotide sequence: TGCAGCACCGAGCCCCAGGGGGCCTCTGGAAACACCATATATTTT. Protein product: CSTEPQGASGNTIYF.

The rearrangement uses TRBV25-1 and TRBJ2-1; D not resolved. In germline, CDR1 is MGHDK, CDR2 SYGVNS. This CDR3 is built from 15 residues. V lost 4 bases and J lost 4, with 14 bases in between. The CDR3, as DNA: TGTGCCAGCAGTGGAGGATCATTTGGATACAATGAGCAGTTCTTC. Translation: CASSGGSFGYNEQFF.

The V call is TRBV6-1, the J call TRBJ1-1; a possible D gene is TRBD1 (5 bases). Trimming cost V 4 bases and J 0 bases, with 9 bases left between them. Looked up from germline, CDR1 is MNHNS and CDR2 is SASEGT. The CDR3 contains 14 residues. The CDR3 reads CASSVGLLNTEAFF. DNA of the CDR3: TGTGCCAGCAGTGTGGGGCTACTGAACACTGAAGCTTTCTTT.

The rearrangement uses TRBV4-1 and TRBJ1-4; no reliable D call. V lost 4 bases to trimming and J lost 3 bases, with 6 bases between them. The CDR3 totals 13 residues. Germline CDR1 and CDR2: MGHRA and YSYEKL. The CDR3 sequence: CASSRWANEKLFF. The CDR3 DNA sequence: TGCGCCAGCAGCCGCTGGGCTAATGAAAAACTGTTTTTT.

This clone was counted a few times. The CDR3 sequence is CASSLARDRYNQPQHF. The CDR3 DNA sequence: TGTGCCAGCAGCTTAGCCCGCGACAGGTACAATCAGCCCCAGCATTTT. The chain employs TRBV7-9 and TRBJ1-5, with D perhaps TRBD1 (6 bases). Germline V CDR1 and CDR2: SEHNR, FQNEAQ (reference sequence). The CDR3 covers 16 residues. V was trimmed by 0 bases and J by 3 bases, leaving 12 bases between them. The full variable domain, rest sourced from reference TRBV7-9 and TRBJ1-5, is DTGVSQNPRHKITKRGQNVTFRCDPISEHNRLYWYRQTLGQGPEFLTYFQNEAQLEKSRLLSDRFSAERPKGSFSTLEIQRTEQGDSAMYLCASSLARDRYNQPQHFGDGTRLSIL.

CDR3 DNA sequence: TGTGCCAGCAGCCCGGACAGGGGGCGATACCAGCCCCAGCATTTT. This translates into CASSPDRGRYQPQHF. V usage is TRBV6-1 and J usage is TRBJ1-5; the match to TRBD1 covers 11 bases. V gave up 6 bases and J gave up 7 bases; unmatched junction bases: 8. Germline V gives CDR1 MNHNS, CDR2 SASEGT. The CDR3 contains 15 residues.

The J gene is TRBJ1-1, the V gene TRBV2; unclear D gene. The CDR3 runs 11 residues. The V gene's germline CDR1 is SNHLY and CDR2 FYNNEI. Trimming cost V 6 bases and J 6 bases, with 8 bases left between them. The CDR3 here is CASREGPEAFF. The CDR3 nucleotides are TGTGCCAGCAGGGAGGGTCCTGAAGCTTTCTTT.

This chain links TRBV7-2 with TRBJ2-5; no reliable D call. Trimming took 5 bases from V and 5 from J, leaving 12 bases between them. Germline V lookup: CDR1 SGHTA, CDR2 FQGNSA. The CDR3 runs to 13 residues. The CDR3 DNA reads TGTGCCAGCAGCCAAGTCTCGAAGGAGACCCAGTACTTC. Its protein is CASSQVSKETQYF.

The chain uses TRBV15 and TRBJ2-7; D possibly matches TRBD1 or TRBD2 (5 bases each). From germline, CDR1 is LNHNV and CDR2 YYDKDF (reference sequence). The CDR3 extends over 12 amino acids. Trimming took 8 bases from V and 1 from J, leaving 9 bases between them. DNA of the CDR3: TGTGCCACCGGGACCTCATCCTACGAGCAGTACGTC. It codes for CATGTSSYEQYV.

For the CDR3, the DNA is TGTGCCAGCAGCTCCGGACTGGGTCAAGAGCAGTTCTTC. Protein sequence: CASSSGLGQEQFF. The rearrangement joins TRBV11-2 to TRBJ2-1; D might be TRBD2 (5 bases). Between the trimmed V and J ends, which lost 4 bases and 10 bases, there was a span of 14 bases. This CDR3 has 13 residues. Per the germline V gene, CDR1 is SGHAT and CDR2 is FQNNGV.

The genes are TRBV11-2 and TRBJ2-5; the D gene could be TRBD1 or TRBD2 (5 bases each). Germline V gene data show CDR1 as SGHAT and CDR2 as FQNNGV. This CDR3 comprises 14 residues. V was pared by 1 base and J by 3 bases, with 9 bases between. CDR3 sequence reads: CASSLVRGKETQYF. The CDR3 nucleotides read TGTGCCAGCAGCTTAGTACGGGGCAAAGAGACCCAGTACTTC.

This chain uses TRBV6-1 with TRBJ2-7; D is uncertain. The germline V and J ends were trimmed by 0 bases and 2 bases, with 8 bases remaining between them. Per the germline V gene, CDR1 is MNHNS and CDR2 is SASEGT. The CDR3 consists of 14 residues. For the CDR3, the DNA is TGTGCCAGCAGTGAAGCGCCTCCCCCCTACGAGCAGTACGTC. Encoded protein: CASSEAPPPYEQYV.

The chain combines TRBV10-3 with TRBJ1-6; tentatively, D is TRBD1 (5 bases). V lost 2 bases, J lost 8 bases, and 22 bases lay in between. The V gene's germline CDR1 is ENHRY and CDR2 SYGVKD. This CDR3 is built from 18 residues. CDR3 DNA sequence: TGTGCCATCAGTGAGCAGGGCAAGTCGTCGGGTCCCTATTCACCCCTCCACTTT. Protein sequence: CAISEQGKSSGPYSPLHF.

The chain carries TRBV4-1 and TRBJ1-5; 10 nucleotides align to TRBD1. The germline gives CDR1 MGHRA, CDR2 YSYEKL. J was trimmed by 1 base and V by 2 bases; bases with no gene match: 2. This CDR3 has 16 amino acids. The CDR3 DNA sequence: TGCGCCAGCAGCCAACCGGGACAGGGGAGCAATCAGCCCCAGCATTTT. It yields the protein CASSQPGQGSNQPQHF.

The chain uses TRBV12-2 and TRBJ2-7; TRBD1 is the table's D call, not checked against the DNA. TRBV12-2 is shown as a pseudogene. The CDR3 is 18 residues long. CDR3 region: CASRLGPAPRQAPREQYF. The DNA of the CDR3 is TGTGCAAGTCGCTTAGGCCCAGCCCCGAGACAGGCCCCGAGGGAGCAGTACTTC.

The chain employs TRBV6-5 and TRBJ1-6; maybe TRBD1 (6 bases). The length of the CDR3 is 15 residues. Germline V gene lookup returns CDR1 MNHEY and CDR2 SVGAGI. V was pared by 6 bases and J by 6 bases, with 15 bases between. The DNA for the CDR3 is TGTGCCAGCAGGGCCGGGGGGGCTGGTAATTCACCCCTCCACTTT. Translating it yields CASRAGGAGNSPLHF.

The chain recombines TRBV9 with TRBJ2-7, with D possibly TRBD2 on 6 matching bases. The CDR3 contains 14 residues. Germline V gives CDR1 SGDLS, CDR2 YYNGEE. With 3 bases removed from V and 7 bases from J, the gap between germline ends came to 17 bases. DNA for the CDR3: TGTGCCAGCAGCGCCACACCAGGGACTTTAGAGCAGTACTTC. Translation gives CASSATPGTLEQYF.

This clone was detected once. The chain employs TRBV13 and TRBJ1-1, with TRBD1 identical over 8 bases. Germline assignment: CDR1 PRHDT and CDR2 FYEKMQ (reference sequence). This CDR3 is 17 amino acids long. The V gene end was trimmed by 2 bases and the J gene end by 0 bases; junction bases not matched to a gene: 8. The CDR3 reads CASSLSPGGVMNTEAFF. The CDR3 DNA sequence: TGTGCCAGCAGCTTATCTCCAGGGGGCGTCATGAACACTGAAGCTTTCTTT.

The V and J genes are TRBV2 and TRBJ1-1; a weak D match, TRBD1 (6 bases). V was cut by 4 bases and J by 6 bases, with 15 bases left in between. This CDR3 contains 14 residues. CDR1 is SNHLY, CDR2 FYNNEI, per germline. CDR3 coding DNA: TGTGCCAGCAGTGTGTTACAGGGTTACTCTGAAGCTTTCTTT. Translation: CASSVLQGYSEAFF.

The V and J genes are TRBV30 and TRBJ1-4, with D possibly TRBD1 on 6 matching bases. Trimming left V 8 bases short and J 7 bases short, with 11 bases between. Germline-derived CDR1 and CDR2 are GTSNPN and SVGIG (reference sequence). This CDR3 contains 11 residues. Here the CDR3 DNA reads TGTGCCCTAGGGGGGGGTGAAAAACTGTTTTTT. Its translation: CALGGGEKLFF.

The V gene is TRBV11-2, the J gene TRBJ1-1; D gene unclear. Trimming removed 4 bases at V and 4 bases at J, with 4 bases between. This CDR3 is 11 amino acids long. Germline V CDR1 and CDR2: SGHAT, FQNNGV. The CDR3 loop reads CASSSFTEAFF. In DNA, the CDR3 is TGTGCCAGCAGCTCCTTCACTGAAGCTTTCTTT.

The chain joins TRBV2 to TRBJ1-2, with TRBD1 as a possible D gene (5 bases). V lost 8 bases to trimming and J lost 3 bases, with 16 bases between them. The V gene's germline CDR1 is SNHLY and CDR2 FYNNEI. This CDR3 spans 14 amino acids. CDR3 bases: TGTGCCAGCGGTCAGGGTTGGCGGGACTATGGCTACACCTTC. Its translation: CASGQGWRDYGYTF.

The rearrangement links TRBV19 to TRBJ1-6; 8 bases align to TRBD1. The J segment lost 7 bases and the V segment lost 6 bases, leaving 5 bases of the junction unmatched. Germline lookup yields CDR1 LNHDA and CDR2 SQIVND (reference sequence). CDR3 length: 14 residues. The chain's CDR3 is CASSADRENSPLHF. The CDR3 region has the DNA TGTGCCAGTAGCGCGGACAGGGAGAATTCACCCCTCCACTTT. Together with reference TRBV19 and TRBJ1-6, the CDR3 gives the full variable domain: DGGITQSPKYLFRKEGQNVTLSCEQNLNHDAMYWYRQDPGQGLRLIYYSQIVNDFQKGDIAEGYSVSREKKESFPLTVTSAQKNPTAFYLCASSADRENSPLHFGNGTRLTVT.

The chain carries TRBV19 and TRBJ1-2, with TRBD1 matching over 7 bases. Per germline, CDR1 LNHDA and CDR2 SQIVND (reference sequence). Unmatched junction bases numbered 8, after V lost 2 bases and J lost 2 bases. CDR3 length equals 16 residues. The CDR3, as DNA: TGTGCCAGTAGTATAACAGGAGGGGGCGCGAACTATGGCTACACCTTC. Protein sequence: CASSITGGGANYGYTF.

In DNA form, the CDR3 reads TGTGCCAGCAGCTCCTGGACGGCAAACTACGAGCAGTACTTC. Its translation is CASSSWTANYEQYF. The gene calls are TRBV7-2 and TRBJ2-7; D unclear. There are 14 residues in the CDR3. V was clipped by 4 bases and J by 3 bases, with 13 bases between them. CDR1 is SGHTA and CDR2 is FQGNSA in the germline V gene.